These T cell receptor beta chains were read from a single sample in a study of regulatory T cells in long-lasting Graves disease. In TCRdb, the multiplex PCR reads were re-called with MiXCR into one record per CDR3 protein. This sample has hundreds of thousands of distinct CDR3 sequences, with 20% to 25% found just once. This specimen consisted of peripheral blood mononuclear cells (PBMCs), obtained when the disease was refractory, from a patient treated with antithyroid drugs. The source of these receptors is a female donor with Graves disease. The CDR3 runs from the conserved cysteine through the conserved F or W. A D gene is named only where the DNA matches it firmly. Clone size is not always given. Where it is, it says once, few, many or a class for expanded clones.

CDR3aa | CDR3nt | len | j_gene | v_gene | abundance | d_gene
CASSLAGRVFGYTF | TGTGCCAGCAGCTTAGCGGGGAGGGTGTTTGGCTACACCTTC | 14 | TRBJ1-2 | TRBV7-3 | . | .
CASSLIPAGGYTF | TGTGCCAGCAGTTTGATCCCCGCTGGTGGCTACACCTTC | 13 | TRBJ1-2 | TRBV28 | many | .
CASSLYGGPTDTQYF | TGTGCCAGCAGCTTATACGGGGGCCCCACAGATACGCAGTATTTT | 15 | TRBJ2-3 | TRBV7-3 | few | .
CASSLIAGGASSFRETQYF | TGTGCCAGCAGCTTGATAGCGGGGGGGGCCAGTTCATTTAGAGAGACCCAGTACTTC | 19 | TRBJ2-5 | TRBV5-5 | . | TRBD2
CARAGVVGERTQYF | TGTGCCAGAGCGGGAGTCGTCGGGGAGAGGACGCAGTATTTT | 14 | TRBJ2-3 | TRBV27 | . | TRBD2
CASSLADYNEQFF | TGTGCCAGCAGTTTGGCAGATTACAATGAGCAGTTCTTC | 13 | TRBJ2-1 | TRBV28 | few | .
CAIGGSDEQFF | TGTGCCATCGGCGGGAGTGACGAGCAGTTCTTC | 11 | TRBJ2-1 | TRBV10-3 | . | TRBD2
CASSLGTSLGETQYF | TGTGCCAGCAGCTTAGGTACTTCCCTTGGGGAGACCCAGTACTTC | 15 | TRBJ2-5 | TRBV7-2 | many | .
CAISGGPYEQYF | TGTGCCATCAGTGGGGGCCCGTACGAGCAGTACTTC | 12 | TRBJ2-7 | TRBV10-3 | many | .
CASMRWNTEAFF | TGTGCCAGTATGCGGTGGAACACTGAAGCTTTCTTT | 12 | TRBJ1-1 | TRBV19 | . | .